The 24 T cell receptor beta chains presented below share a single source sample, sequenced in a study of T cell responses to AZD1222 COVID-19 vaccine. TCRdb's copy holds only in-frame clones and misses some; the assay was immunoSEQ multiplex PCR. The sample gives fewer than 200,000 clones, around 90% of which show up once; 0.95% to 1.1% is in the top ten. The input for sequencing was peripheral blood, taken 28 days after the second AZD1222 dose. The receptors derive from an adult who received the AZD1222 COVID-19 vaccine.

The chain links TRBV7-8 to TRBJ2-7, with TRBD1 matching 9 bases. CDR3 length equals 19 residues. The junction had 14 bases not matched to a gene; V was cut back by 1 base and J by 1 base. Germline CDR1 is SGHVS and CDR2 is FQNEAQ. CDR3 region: CASSLVIMTGQGISYEQYF. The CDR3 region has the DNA TGTGCCAGCAGCTTAGTAATCATGACGGGACAGGGCATTTCCTACGAGCAGTACTTC.

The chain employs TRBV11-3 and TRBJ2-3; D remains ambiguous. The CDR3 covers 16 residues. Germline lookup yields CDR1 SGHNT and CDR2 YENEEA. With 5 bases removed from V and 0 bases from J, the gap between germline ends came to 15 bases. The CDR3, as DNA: TGTGCCAGCAGCCCACTCGAGGCTCTAAGCACAGATACGCAGTATTTT. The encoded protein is CASSPLEALSTDTQYF.

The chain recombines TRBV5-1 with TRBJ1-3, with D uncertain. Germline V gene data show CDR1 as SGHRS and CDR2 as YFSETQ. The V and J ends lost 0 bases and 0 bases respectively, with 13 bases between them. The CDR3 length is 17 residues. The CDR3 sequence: CASSLVLGSSSGNTIYF. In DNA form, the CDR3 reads TGCGCCAGCAGCTTGGTTCTGGGCAGCAGCTCTGGAAACACCATATATTTT. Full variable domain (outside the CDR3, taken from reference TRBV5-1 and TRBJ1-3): KAGVTQTPRYLIKTRGQQVTLSCSPISGHRSVSWYQQTPGQGLQFLFEYFSETQRNKGNFPGRFSGRQFSNSRSEMNVSTLELGDSALYLCASSLVLGSSSGNTIYFGEGSWLTVV.

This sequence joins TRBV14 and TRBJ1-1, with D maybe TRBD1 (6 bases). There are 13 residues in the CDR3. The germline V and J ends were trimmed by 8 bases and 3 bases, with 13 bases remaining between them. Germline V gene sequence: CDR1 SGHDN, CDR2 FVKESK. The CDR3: CASAYRVDTEAFF. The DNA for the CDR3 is TGTGCCAGCGCCTACAGGGTGGACACTGAAGCTTTCTTT.

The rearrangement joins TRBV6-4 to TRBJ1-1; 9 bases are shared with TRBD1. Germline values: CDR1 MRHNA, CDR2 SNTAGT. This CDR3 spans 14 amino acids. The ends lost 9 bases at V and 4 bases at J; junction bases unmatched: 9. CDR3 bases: TGTGCCAGGTTGAACAGGGGGCCGGGCACTGAAGCTTTCTTT. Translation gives CARLNRGPGTEAFF.

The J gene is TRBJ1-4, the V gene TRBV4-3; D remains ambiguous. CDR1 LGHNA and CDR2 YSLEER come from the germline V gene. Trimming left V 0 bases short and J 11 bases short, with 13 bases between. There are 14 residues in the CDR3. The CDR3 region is CASSQDPAIRKLFF. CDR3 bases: TGCGCCAGCAGCCAAGATCCCGCGATCAGGAAACTGTTTTTT.

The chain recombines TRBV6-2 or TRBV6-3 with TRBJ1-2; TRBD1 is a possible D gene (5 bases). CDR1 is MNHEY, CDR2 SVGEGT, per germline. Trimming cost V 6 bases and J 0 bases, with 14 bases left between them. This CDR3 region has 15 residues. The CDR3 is CASSSPDRANYGYTF. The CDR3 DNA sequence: TGTGCCAGCAGCTCCCCAGACAGAGCTAACTATGGCTACACCTTC.

The CDR3 DNA follows: TGTGCCAGCAGTGAAGGCACTTGGAAAAGGGAGCGACTAAGGAAGGCGTCTAAGTTCTTC. Its protein is CASSEGTWKRERLRKASKFF. The chain combines TRBV6-1 with TRBJ2-1; D may be TRBD2 (5 bases). The length of the CDR3 is 20 residues. Trimming left V 1 base short and J 14 bases short, with 36 bases between. Germline V CDR1 and CDR2: MNHNS, SASEGT.

The CDR3 loop is CASSPISGVNTEAFF. The CDR3 bases are TGTGCCAGCTCACCGATTTCAGGAGTGAACACTGAAGCTTTCTTT. The genes are TRBV18 and TRBJ1-1; no clear D. V was shortened by 3 bases and J by 0 bases, with 11 bases between the two germline ends. The CDR3 totals 15 residues. The germline gives CDR1 KGHSH, CDR2 LQKENI.

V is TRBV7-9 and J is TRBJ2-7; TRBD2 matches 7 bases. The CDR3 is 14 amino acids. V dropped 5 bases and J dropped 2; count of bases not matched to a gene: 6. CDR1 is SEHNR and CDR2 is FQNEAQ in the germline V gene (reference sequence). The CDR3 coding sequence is TGTGCCAGCAGCATCCCGAGCGGGGCCTACGAGCAGTACTTC. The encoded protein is CASSIPSGAYEQYF.

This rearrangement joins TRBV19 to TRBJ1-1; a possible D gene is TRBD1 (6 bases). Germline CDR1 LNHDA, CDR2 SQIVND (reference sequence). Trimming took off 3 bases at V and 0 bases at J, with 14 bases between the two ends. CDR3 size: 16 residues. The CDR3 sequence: CASSIRGAPMNTEAFF. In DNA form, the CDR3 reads TGTGCCAGTAGTATTCGGGGGGCTCCGATGAACACTGAAGCTTTCTTT.

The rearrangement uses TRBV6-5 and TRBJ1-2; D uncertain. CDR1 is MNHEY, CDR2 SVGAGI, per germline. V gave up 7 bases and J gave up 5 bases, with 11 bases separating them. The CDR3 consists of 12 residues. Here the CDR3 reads CASTDSRYGYTF. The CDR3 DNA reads TGTGCCAGCACCGACTCGCGGTATGGCTACACCTTC.

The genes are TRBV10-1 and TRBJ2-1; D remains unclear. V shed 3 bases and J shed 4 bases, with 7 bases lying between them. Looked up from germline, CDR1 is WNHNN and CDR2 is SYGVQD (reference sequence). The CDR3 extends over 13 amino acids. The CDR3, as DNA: TGCGCCAGCAGTGACCGTCGATACAATGAGCAGTTCTTC. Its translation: CASSDRRYNEQFF.

The DNA of the CDR3 is TGTGCCAGCTCATCGAACCTACGGAGTGAGGTTACTGAAGCTTTCTTT. Amino acid sequence: CASSSNLRSEVTEAFF. The J gene is TRBJ1-1, the V gene TRBV18; no reliable D call. The CDR3 totals 16 residues. Trimming removed 5 bases at V and 5 bases at J, with 21 bases between. In germline, CDR1 is KGHSH, CDR2 LQKENI. Looking up the rest from reference TRBV18 and TRBJ1-1 gives the full variable domain: NAGVMQNPRHLVRRRGQEARLRCSPMKGHSHVYWYRQLPEEGLKFMVYLQKENIIDESGMPKERFSAEFPKEGPSILRIQQVVRGDSAAYFCASSSNLRSEVTEAFFGQGTRLTVV.

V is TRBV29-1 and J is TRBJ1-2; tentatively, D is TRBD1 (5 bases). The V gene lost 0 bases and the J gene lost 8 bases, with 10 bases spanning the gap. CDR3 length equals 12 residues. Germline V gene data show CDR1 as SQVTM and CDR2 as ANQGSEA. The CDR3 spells CSVEDLQGGYTF. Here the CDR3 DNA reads TGCAGCGTTGAAGATCTCCAGGGAGGCTACACCTTC.

The CDR3 loop is CASSLDRSYEQYF. CDR3 coding DNA: TGCGCCAGCAGCTTGGACAGGTCCTACGAGCAGTACTTC. The chain couples TRBV5-1 to TRBJ2-7; TRBD1 might be the D (5 bases). Germline lookup yields CDR1 SGHRS and CDR2 YFSETQ. This CDR3 has 13 amino acids. Trimming pared 0 bases from V and 1 base from J, leaving 5 bases between.

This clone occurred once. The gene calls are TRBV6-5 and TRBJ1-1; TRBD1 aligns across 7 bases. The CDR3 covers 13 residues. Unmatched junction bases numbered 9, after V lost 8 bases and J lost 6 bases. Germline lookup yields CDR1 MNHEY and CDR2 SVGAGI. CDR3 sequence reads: CASASGGVPEAFF. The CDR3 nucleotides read TGTGCCAGCGCCTCAGGGGGGGTACCTGAAGCTTTCTTT.

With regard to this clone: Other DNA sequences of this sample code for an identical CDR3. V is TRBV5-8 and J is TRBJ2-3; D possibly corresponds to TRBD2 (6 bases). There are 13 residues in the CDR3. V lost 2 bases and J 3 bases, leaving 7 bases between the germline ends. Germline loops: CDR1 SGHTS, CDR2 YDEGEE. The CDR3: CASSFGGTDTQYF. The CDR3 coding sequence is TGTGCCAGCAGCTTTGGGGGGACAGATACGCAGTATTTT.

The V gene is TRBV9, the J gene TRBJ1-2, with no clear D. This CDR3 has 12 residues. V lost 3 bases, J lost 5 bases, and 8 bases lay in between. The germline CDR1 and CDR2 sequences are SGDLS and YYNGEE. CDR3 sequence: CASSAGLYGYTF. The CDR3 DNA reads TGTGCCAGCAGCGCGGGCCTGTATGGCTACACCTTC. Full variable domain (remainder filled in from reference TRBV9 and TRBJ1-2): DSGVTQTPKHLITATGQRVTLRCSPRSGDLSVYWYQQSLDQGLQFLIQYYNGEERAKGNILERFSAQQFPDLHSELNLSSLELGDSALYFCASSAGLYGYTFGSGTRLTVV.

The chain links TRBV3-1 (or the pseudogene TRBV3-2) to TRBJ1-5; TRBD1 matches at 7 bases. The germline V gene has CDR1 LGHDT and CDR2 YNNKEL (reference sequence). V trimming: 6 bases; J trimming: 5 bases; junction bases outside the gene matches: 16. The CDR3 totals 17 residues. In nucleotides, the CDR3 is TGTGCCAGCAGGATCTTTCCGGGACAGAAATCAGATCAGCCCCAGCATTTT. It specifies CASRIFPGQKSDQPQHF.

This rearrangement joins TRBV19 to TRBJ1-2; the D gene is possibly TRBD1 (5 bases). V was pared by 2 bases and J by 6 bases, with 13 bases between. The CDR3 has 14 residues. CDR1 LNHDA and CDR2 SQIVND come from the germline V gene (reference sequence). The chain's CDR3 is CASSIRGRVDGYTF. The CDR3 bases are TGTGCCAGTAGTATACGGGGCAGGGTTGATGGCTACACCTTC.

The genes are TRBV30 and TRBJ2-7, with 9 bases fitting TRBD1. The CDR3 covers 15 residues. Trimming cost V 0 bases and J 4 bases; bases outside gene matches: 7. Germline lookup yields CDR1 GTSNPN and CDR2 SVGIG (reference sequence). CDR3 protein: CAWSVRYRGQYEQYF. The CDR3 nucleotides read TGTGCCTGGAGTGTAAGGTACAGGGGGCAGTACGAGCAGTACTTC.

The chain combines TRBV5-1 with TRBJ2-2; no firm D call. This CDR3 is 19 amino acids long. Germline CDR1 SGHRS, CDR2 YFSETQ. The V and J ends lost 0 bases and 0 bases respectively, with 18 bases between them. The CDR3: CASSLVAVEWLSNTGELFF. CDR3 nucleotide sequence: TGCGCCAGCAGCTTGGTGGCAGTCGAGTGGTTGTCGAACACCGGGGAGCTGTTTTTT. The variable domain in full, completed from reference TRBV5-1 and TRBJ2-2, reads KAGVTQTPRYLIKTRGQQVTLSCSPISGHRSVSWYQQTPGQGLQFLFEYFSETQRNKGNFPGRFSGRQFSNSRSEMNVSTLELGDSALYLCASSLVAVEWLSNTGELFFGEGSRLTVL.

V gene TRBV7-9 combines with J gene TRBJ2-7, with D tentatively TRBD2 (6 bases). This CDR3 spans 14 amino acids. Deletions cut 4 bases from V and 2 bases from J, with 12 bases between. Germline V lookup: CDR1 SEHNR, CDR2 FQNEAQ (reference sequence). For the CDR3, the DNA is TGTGCCAGCAGCTCGTTGCGGGGAACCTACGAGCAGTACTTC. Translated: CASSSLRGTYEQYF.